This T cell receptor beta chain is from a study of response to subunit inactivated influenza vaccine. The study, taken as a whole, reports: The authors put forward the suggestion that each seasonal influenza vaccination may bring in only a limited number of new T cells.

Using its own MiXCR run on the RT-PCR reads, TCRdb lists one record per CDR3 protein. The sample includes 490,000 or so distinct CDR3 sequences, less than 8% of them seen just once. Trimming took 4 bases from V and 8 from J; bases not matched to a gene: 9. Germline V gene sequence: CDR1 LNHDA, CDR2 SQIVND (reference sequence). The CDR3 contains 15 residues. Details on this clonotype: Its antigen remains unidentified.

This sequence originates from a man aged 50 to 69 who received an inactivated influenza vaccine. The material sequenced was PBMCs from blood, taken roughly 24 months after vaccination. This chain uses TRBV19 with TRBJ2-1, with 9 bases fitting TRBD1. CDR3 DNA: TGTGCCAGTAGTAGTAACAGGGGGCGCATGTATGAGCAGTTCTTC. Translation gives CASSSNRGRMYEQFF.